Listed here are 32 T cell receptor beta chains from one sample, sequenced in a study of T cells after yellow fever vaccination. TCRdb processed the 5' RACE reads anew with MiXCR; each CDR3 protein has one entry. The sample carries approximately 260,000 distinct CDR3 sequences, roughly 5% recorded once. The sequences come from CD4+ T cells sorted from PBMCs, collected on the day of the yellow fever booster vaccination. The source is a man younger than 30 who received the YFV17D yellow fever vaccine.

Many counts were recorded for this clonotype. J is TRBJ1-1 and V is TRBV5-1, with 8 bases identical to TRBD1. CDR1 is SGHRS, CDR2 YFSETQ, per germline. The CDR3 length is 14 residues. V dropped 0 bases and J dropped 5; count of bases not matched to a gene: 3. CDR3 amino acids: CASSLGTGLTEAFF. The DNA of the CDR3 is TGCGCCAGCAGCTTGGGGACAGGGTTAACTGAAGCTTTCTTT.

This clonotype was found many times. The rearrangement links TRBV4-3 to TRBJ2-7; possible D gene TRBD2, 5 bases. From germline, CDR1 is LGHNA and CDR2 YSLEER. V was pared by 1 base and J by 2 bases, with 24 bases between. The CDR3 totals 19 residues. This chain's CDR3 is CASSQGRSSRPPSAYEQYF. CDR3 nucleotide sequence: TGCGCCAGCAGCCAAGGGAGATCTAGCCGCCCCCCTTCAGCCTACGAGCAGTACTTC.

The chain couples TRBV7-2 to TRBJ1-5, with D perhaps TRBD1 (5 bases). The CDR3 runs to 15 residues. CDR1 is SGHTA and CDR2 is FQGNSA in the germline V gene. V was clipped by 1 base and J by 6 bases, with 13 bases between them. The CDR3 region is CASSLDKGVGQPQHF. CDR3 sequence (DNA): TGTGCCAGCAGCTTAGACAAAGGGGTCGGTCAGCCCCAGCATTTT. Drawing the rest from reference TRBV7-2 and TRBJ1-5, the complete variable domain is GAGVSQSPSNKVTEKGKDVELRCDPISGHTALYWYRQSLGQGLEFLIYFQGNSAPDKSGLPSDRFSAERTGGSVSTLTIQRTQQEDSAVYLCASSLDKGVGQPQHFGDGTRLSIL.

This clonotype showed up many times. CDR3 DNA: TGTGCCAGCAGAAATAGCGGGGCCGAGACCCAGTACTTC. Protein sequence: CASRNSGAETQYF. The rearrangement links TRBV25-1 to TRBJ2-5; 8 nucleotides line up with TRBD2. Trimming removed 6 bases from V and 5 bases from J; junction bases left unmatched: 5. From germline, CDR1 is MGHDK and CDR2 SYGVNS. This CDR3 spans 13 amino acids.

The chain links TRBV3-1 to TRBJ1-1; D gene uncertain. The germline CDR1 and CDR2 sequences are LGHDT and YNNKEL (reference sequence). With 0 bases removed from V and 7 bases from J, the gap between germline ends came to 9 bases. The CDR3 contains 13 residues. CDR3 residues: CASSQDYSREAFF. The CDR3 DNA is TGTGCCAGCAGCCAAGATTACAGTCGTGAAGCTTTCTTT.

Only a few counts were recorded for this clonotype. The J gene is TRBJ2-4, the V gene TRBV6-5; possibly TRBD1 or TRBD2 for D (6 bases each). Germline-derived CDR1 and CDR2 are MNHEY and SVGAGI. This CDR3 comprises 21 residues. V was cut by 0 bases and J by 0 bases, with 24 bases left in between. The CDR3 DNA reads TGTGCCAGCAGTTACTCGAGCTTTCGTAGCTACAGGGACTTAGCCAAAAACATTCAGTACTTC. This sequence encodes CASSYSSFRSYRDLAKNIQYF.

The chain is built from TRBV20-1 and TRBJ2-2; the match to TRBD2 covers 7 bases. With V trimmed by 6 bases and J by 4 bases, 5 bases remained unmatched. CDR1 DFQATT and CDR2 SNEGSKA come from the germline V gene (reference sequence). This CDR3 has 13 residues. The CDR3 bases are TGCAGTGCGGGAGGCGGGGGCACCGGGGAGCTGTTTTTT. The encoded protein is CSAGGGGTGELFF.

This clonotype was recorded many times. V and J are TRBV12-3 or TRBV12-4 and TRBJ1-4; D not resolved. This CDR3 has 17 amino acids. The ends were cut back, 5 bases at V and 2 bases at J, with 18 bases in the middle. The CDR3 nucleotides are TGTGCCAGCAGTGGTGGAGGGCTGAGTTTTACTAATGAAAAACTGTTTTTT. This gives the protein CASSGGGLSFTNEKLFF.

In this sample, this clonotype turned up a few times. V usage is TRBV18 and J usage is TRBJ2-5, with D unclear. Germline loops: CDR1 KGHSH, CDR2 LQKENI. V lost 6 bases, J lost 0 bases, and 11 bases lay in between. This CDR3 has 14 residues. The CDR3 sequence: CASSPGLNQETQYF. The CDR3 nucleotides are TGTGCCAGCTCGCCCGGGCTGAACCAAGAGACCCAGTACTTC.

This rearrangement joins TRBV18 to TRBJ1-1, with 7 bases identical to TRBD1. Trimming took 0 bases from V and 0 from J; bases not matched to a gene: 10. From germline, CDR1 is KGHSH and CDR2 LQKENI. This CDR3 is built from 18 residues. The CDR3 here is CASSPPGQRYDMNTEAFF. CDR3 DNA: TGTGCCAGCTCACCACCGGGACAGCGTTACGACATGAACACTGAAGCTTTCTTT. The full variable domain, its missing parts supplied by reference TRBV18 and TRBJ1-1, is NAGVMQNPRHLVRRRGQEARLRCSPMKGHSHVYWYRQLPEEGLKFMVYLQKENIIDESGMPKERFSAEFPKEGPSILRIQQVVRGDSAAYFCASSPPGQRYDMNTEAFFGQGTRLTVV.

In its sample, this clonotype was seen a few times. The gene calls are TRBV12-3 or TRBV12-4 and TRBJ1-5, with D possibly being TRBD1 (6 bases). This CDR3 is 14 amino acids long. The V end was cut by 3 bases, the J end by 4 bases, with 10 bases between. The DNA for the CDR3 is TGTGCCAGCAGTTTTGGACAGAGGAATCAGCCCCAGCATTTT. Residues: CASSFGQRNQPQHF.

This clonotype was observed a handful of times. The chain joins TRBV4-1 to TRBJ2-5; 9 nucleotides match TRBD1. CDR3 size: 14 residues. The germline V gene has CDR1 MGHRA and CDR2 YSYEKL. V lost 2 bases and J lost 4; bases outside the gene matches: 2. The CDR3 region is CASSQHRGRETQYF. The CDR3 nucleotides read TGCGCCAGCAGCCAACACAGGGGGCGAGAGACCCAGTACTTC.

The table lists this clonotype with many counts. J is TRBJ2-5 and V is TRBV29-1, with TRBD2 identical over 9 bases. Germline CDR1 is SQVTM and CDR2 is ANQGSEA. The V segment lost 2 bases and the J segment 13 bases; nucleotides outside the gene matches: 14. The CDR3 has 14 residues. Here the CDR3 DNA reads TGCAGCGTTGAAAAAGACCCGGGACTAGCATTTCGGTACTTC. The encoded protein is CSVEKDPGLAFRYF.

This clonotype was counted a few times. The rearrangement joins TRBV6-5 to TRBJ1-2; D is possibly TRBD1 (6 bases). Per germline, CDR1 MNHEY and CDR2 SVGAGI. The CDR3 is 12 amino acids. V lost 6 bases, J lost 4 bases, and 9 bases lay in between. The CDR3 region is CASSRDTYGYTF. In DNA, the CDR3 is TGTGCCAGCAGCAGGGACACCTATGGCTACACCTTC.

V is TRBV4-2 and J is TRBJ2-3, with TRBD1 identical over 9 bases. Trimming removed 4 bases from V and 9 bases from J; junction bases left unmatched: 17. This CDR3 is 17 amino acids long. The germline V gene has CDR1 LGHNA and CDR2 YNFKEQ. The CDR3 reads CASSPTGGLHASETQYF. CDR3 bases: TGTGCCAGCAGCCCCACAGGGGGCCTACACGCAAGTGAAACGCAGTATTTT.

Only a few counts were recorded for this clonotype. This chain connects TRBV5-1 to TRBJ2-3; D is undetermined. The ends were cut back, 3 bases at V and 4 bases at J, with 15 bases in the middle. Looked up from germline, CDR1 is SGHRS and CDR2 is YFSETQ. The CDR3 has 15 residues. CDR3 DNA: TGCGCCAGCAGCTCTGGACGGCGATTAGCAGATACGCAGTATTTT. Amino acids: CASSSGRRLADTQYF.

The chain uses TRBV6-2 or TRBV6-3 and TRBJ1-4; 10 bases fit TRBD1. The trim removed 8 bases at V and 8 bases at J, leaving 8 bases unmatched. This CDR3 is built from 14 residues. Germline CDR1 MNHEY, CDR2 SVGEGT. In nucleotides, the CDR3 is TGTGCCAGCCGCCCGGGACAGGGGAACGAAAAACTGTTTTTT. Translation: CASRPGQGNEKLFF.

The CDR3 region is CASSSASGGTDTQYF. CDR3 nucleotide sequence: TGTGCCAGCAGCTCCGCTAGCGGGGGAACAGATACGCAGTATTTT. J is TRBJ2-3 and V is TRBV7-2, with 10 bases identical to TRBD2. The junction had 4 bases not matched to a gene; V was cut back by 4 bases and J by 3 bases. CDR3 length: 15 residues. The germline gives CDR1 SGHTA, CDR2 FQGNSA.

This clonotype was counted only a few times. The chain combines TRBV12-3 or TRBV12-4 with TRBJ2-3; 11 bases map to TRBD2. The CDR3 covers 15 residues. V lost 6 bases, J lost 5 bases, and 7 bases stayed unmatched. The CDR3 sequence is CASRSLAGAGDTQYF. CDR3 sequence (DNA): TGTGCCAGCAGGTCACTAGCGGGGGCTGGAGATACGCAGTATTTT.

In this sample, this clonotype turned up a few times. V usage is TRBV12-3 or TRBV12-4 and J usage is TRBJ2-3; TRBD2 aligns across 15 bases. The ends lost 3 bases at V and 1 base at J; junction bases unmatched: 5. This CDR3 has 18 amino acids. Here the CDR3 DNA reads TGTGCCAGCAGTTTTAGGACTAGCGGGGGGGCGGGCACAGATACGCAGTATTTT. It is translated as CASSFRTSGGAGTDTQYF.

V and J are TRBV15 and TRBJ1-1; D is unclear. Germline V gene lookup returns CDR1 LNHNV and CDR2 YYDKDF (reference sequence). Trimming stripped 2 bases from V and 3 bases from J, with 16 bases between. This CDR3 is built from 16 residues. The CDR3 here is CATSRLGPLLDTEAFF. In DNA, the CDR3 is TGTGCCACCAGCAGATTAGGCCCCCTTTTGGACACTGAAGCTTTCTTT.

The rearrangement uses TRBV5-1 and TRBJ1-1, with 7 nucleotides matching TRBD1. Germline V CDR1 and CDR2: SGHRS, YFSETQ. The CDR3 has 13 amino acids. The ends lost 2 bases at V and 6 bases at J; junction bases unmatched: 4. The CDR3 loop is CASSLQGMAEAFF. In DNA, the CDR3 is TGCGCCAGCAGCTTACAGGGGATGGCTGAAGCTTTCTTT.

This rearrangement joins TRBV6-2 or TRBV6-3 to TRBJ2-7; TRBD1 aligns across 10 bases. The germline CDR1 and CDR2 sequences are MNHEY and SVGEGT. Trimming took 7 bases from V and 6 from J; bases not matched to a gene: 18. The CDR3 spans 17 residues. CDR3 DNA sequence: TGTGCCAGCACCGAAGCCGGTGGAGGGACAGGGGTGGGCGAGCAGTACGTC. The encoded protein is CASTEAGGGTGVGEQYV.

The table lists this clonotype with many counts. The CDR3 loop is CASSPRGSQDTQYF. The CDR3 nucleotides read TGTGCCAGCAGCCCCCGCGGGAGTCAGGATACGCAGTATTTT. This chain links TRBV7-9 with TRBJ2-3, with 7 bases fitting TRBD2. The CDR3 runs to 14 residues. V was pared by 5 bases and J by 6 bases, with 8 bases of the junction left unmatched. Germline V CDR1 and CDR2: SEHNR, FQNEAQ (reference sequence).

This clonotype was detected only a few times. In DNA, the CDR3 is TGTGCCAGCAGTGCGTACGTTGATGACATTCAGTACTTC. It codes for CASSAYVDDIQYF. The V call is TRBV6-5, the J call TRBJ2-4; D is unresolved. The ends were cut back, 5 bases at V and 8 bases at J, with 13 bases in the middle. The CDR3 runs to 13 residues. Germline loops: CDR1 MNHEY, CDR2 SVGAGI.

This clonotype was counted many times. The chain has TRBV29-1 and TRBJ2-3; perhaps TRBD2 as D (5 bases). The CDR3 totals 13 residues. Trimming stripped 4 bases from V and 0 bases from J, with 8 bases between. CDR1 and CDR2 from the germline V gene are SQVTM and ANQGSEA. The CDR3 nucleotides read TGCAGCGTTGCTAGCACAAGCACAGATACGCAGTATTTT. It specifies CSVASTSTDTQYF.

This clonotype was seen a handful of times. This chain connects TRBV18 to TRBJ2-3; 9 bases are a match to TRBD2. The trim removed 3 bases at V and 1 base at J, leaving 20 bases unmatched. Germline V lookup: CDR1 KGHSH, CDR2 LQKENI. The CDR3 sequence is 21 residues long. The CDR3 here is CASSPKGPAGGPSQRTDTQYF. The CDR3 DNA reads as TGTGCCAGCTCACCCAAGGGCCCAGCGGGGGGCCCATCTCAGCGCACAGATACGCAGTATTTT.

The sample holds a few counts of this clonotype. V is TRBV7-2 and J is TRBJ2-7, with D maybe TRBD1 (6 bases). Germline V gives CDR1 SGHTA, CDR2 FQGNSA. Trimming shortened V by 7 bases and J by 4 bases, and 14 bases separated the two germline ends. The CDR3 sequence is 13 residues long. CDR3 nucleotide sequence: TGTGCCAGCATGATCGACAGGCGGTACGAGCAGTACTTC. Encoded protein: CASMIDRRYEQYF.

Ten or more counts support this clonotype. The V call is TRBV24-1, the J call TRBJ2-7; 9 positions match TRBD1. This CDR3 has 15 residues. Germline V gene data show CDR1 as KGHDR and CDR2 as SFDVKD. After removal of 4 bases from V and 2 bases from J, the junction contained 5 bases not matched to a gene. CDR3: CATSEMDRGTYEQYF. The CDR3 DNA sequence: TGTGCCACCAGTGAAATGGACAGGGGAACCTACGAGCAGTACTTC.

V and J are TRBV5-1 and TRBJ2-2; 8 bases are shared with TRBD2. Looked up from germline, CDR1 is SGHRS and CDR2 is YFSETQ. The V gene end was trimmed by 4 bases and the J gene end by 4 bases; junction bases not matched to a gene: 9. The CDR3 is 16 amino acids. CDR3 DNA sequence: TGCGCCAGCAGCGTGCGGGGGGCCTCCTTCACCGGGGAGCTGTTTTTT. It is translated as CASSVRGASFTGELFF. The entire variable domain, with the rest obtained from reference TRBV5-1 and TRBJ2-2, is as follows: KAGVTQTPRYLIKTRGQQVTLSCSPISGHRSVSWYQQTPGQGLQFLFEYFSETQRNKGNFPGRFSGRQFSNSRSEMNVSTLELGDSALYLCASSVRGASFTGELFFGEGSRLTVL.

V and J are TRBV19 and TRBJ1-1; D is ambiguous. The CDR3 is 13 residues long. Germline assignment: CDR1 LNHDA and CDR2 SQIVND (reference sequence). Trimming stripped 7 bases from V and 1 base from J, with 10 bases between. The CDR3 nucleotides are TGTGCCAGTACCCTAGCCAAGAACACTGAAGCTTTCTTT. Translating it yields CASTLAKNTEAFF.

This clonotype has a single count. The gene calls are TRBV2 and TRBJ2-2, with 9 bases fitting TRBD2. In germline, CDR1 is SNHLY, CDR2 FYNNEI. The CDR3 extends over 18 amino acids. Germline trimming cut 2 bases from V and 0 bases from J; bases unmatched to any gene: 7. The CDR3 DNA is TGTGCCAGCAGTGAAATAGGTCTAGCGGGGTCGAACACCGGGGAGCTGTTTTTT. It is translated as CASSEIGLAGSNTGELFF.